What follows are 21 T cell receptor beta chains derived from one specimen sequenced in a study of blood T cells in healthy people across ages. PCR was performed a second time for 7 to 11 cycles using a sample-barcoded 5' primer and a J-beta primer mix. TCRdb reprocessed the 5' RACE reads via MiXCR and lists one record per CDR3 protein. The data show approximately 600,000 distinct CDR3 sequences, around 54% seen once. The sample taken for sequencing was blood. Every receptor here comes from a man in his sixties in good health.

The J gene is TRBJ2-7, the V gene TRBV6-2 or TRBV6-3, with 12 bases identical to TRBD2. V gave up 6 bases and J gave up 3 bases; unmatched junction bases: 3. This CDR3 is 14 amino acids long. Germline lookup yields CDR1 MNHEY and CDR2 SVGEGT. Here the CDR3 DNA reads TGTGCCAGCAGGGCTAGCGGGGGGGTCTACGAGCAGTACTTC. Its protein is CASRASGGVYEQYF.

The rearrangement uses TRBV28 and TRBJ1-2; no firm D call. Germline V gene sequence: CDR1 MDHEN, CDR2 SYDVKM. Trimming removed 5 bases at V and 1 base at J, with 8 bases between. The CDR3 covers 13 residues. The CDR3 is CASSTGNNYGYTF. The CDR3 DNA sequence: TGTGCCAGCAGTACGGGGAATAACTATGGCTACACCTTC.

This clonotype was detected ten times or more. The gene calls are TRBV18 and TRBJ2-4; D gene unclear. V lost 4 bases and J lost 1, with 8 bases in between. The CDR3 loop spans 14 amino acids. CDR1 is KGHSH, CDR2 LQKENI, per germline. CDR3 loop: CASSLDVAKNIQYF. CDR3 sequence (DNA): TGTGCCAGCTCACTGGACGTGGCCAAAAACATTCAGTACTTC. Full variable domain (remainder filled in from reference TRBV18 and TRBJ2-4): NAGVMQNPRHLVRRRGQEARLRCSPMKGHSHVYWYRQLPEEGLKFMVYLQKENIIDESGMPKERFSAEFPKEGPSILRIQQVVRGDSAAYFCASSLDVAKNIQYFGAGTRLSVL.

The chain uses TRBV7-8 and TRBJ2-3; D possibly uses TRBD1 or TRBD2 (5 bases each). V lost 3 bases and J 5 bases, leaving 12 bases between the germline ends. CDR1 is SGHVS, CDR2 FQNEAQ, per germline. The CDR3 loop spans 14 amino acids. The CDR3 DNA sequence: TGTGCCAGCAGCTTCCCGGGACCCCAAGATACGCAGTATTTT. This sequence encodes CASSFPGPQDTQYF.

This chain connects TRBV12-3 or TRBV12-4 to TRBJ1-4; 8 positions match TRBD1. The CDR3 is 16 amino acids. V dropped 3 bases and J dropped 7; count of bases not matched to a gene: 10. The CDR3 region is CASSFHAGGGGEKLFF. In nucleotides, the CDR3 is TGTGCCAGCAGTTTCCACGCAGGGGGCGGCGGTGAAAAACTGTTTTTT.

The V gene is TRBV19, the J gene TRBJ2-1; 10 bases line up with TRBD2. The CDR3 loop spans 16 amino acids. Germline V gene sequence: CDR1 LNHDA, CDR2 SQIVND (reference sequence). V lost 3 bases to trimming and J lost 2 bases; unmatched junction nucleotides: 4. DNA of the CDR3: TGTGCCAGTAGTATTATAGCGGGGGGTCCCTACAATGAGCAGTTCTTC. Translated: CASSIIAGGPYNEQFF. The full variable domain, rest sourced from reference TRBV19 and TRBJ2-1, is DGGITQSPKYLFRKEGQNVTLSCEQNLNHDAMYWYRQDPGQGLRLIYYSQIVNDFQKGDIAEGYSVSREKKESFPLTVTSAQKNPTAFYLCASSIIAGGPYNEQFFGPGTRLTVL.

The chain joins TRBV5-1 to TRBJ1-1; D not certain. V lost 4 bases and J 8 bases, leaving 12 bases between the germline ends. Germline lookup yields CDR1 SGHRS and CDR2 YFSETQ. This CDR3 spans 12 amino acids. CDR3 DNA sequence: TGCGCCAGCAGCACCAAGACGGGAGAAGCTTTCTTT. It translates to CASSTKTGEAFF.

The chain is built from TRBV2 and TRBJ2-1; weak D call: TRBD1 (8 bases). Trimming took off 4 bases at V and 9 bases at J, with 16 bases between the two ends. CDR1 and CDR2 from the germline V gene are SNHLY and FYNNEI. CDR3 length equals 14 residues. CDR3 protein: CASSVGQGGGEQFF. The CDR3 bases are TGTGCCAGCAGTGTAGGACAGGGAGGGGGTGAGCAGTTCTTC.

The sample holds a few counts of this clonotype. V gene TRBV6-8 combines with J gene TRBJ2-7; 8 bases fit TRBD2. The CDR3 has 15 residues. The V and J ends lost 8 bases and 4 bases, in that order; junction bases with no gene match: 13. Per germline, CDR1 MNHGY and CDR2 SAAAGT. The CDR3 DNA is TGTGCCAGCCGATACTTACTAGCGGCACGTTACGAGCAGTACTTC. The encoded protein is CASRYLLAARYEQYF.

This clonotype has only a few counts. The V call is TRBV3-1, the J call TRBJ2-5; D possibly corresponds to TRBD1 (5 bases). Germline CDR1 and CDR2: LGHDT and YNNKEL (reference sequence). This CDR3 has 14 amino acids. The germline V and J ends were trimmed by 5 bases and 2 bases, with 12 bases remaining between them. CDR3: CASSTRQRQETQYF. The DNA for the CDR3 is TGTGCCAGCAGCACCAGACAGAGACAAGAGACCCAGTACTTC.

This sequence joins TRBV7-9 and TRBJ1-3, with D tentatively TRBD1 (6 bases). Germline V CDR1 and CDR2: SEHNR, FQNEAQ (reference sequence). With 6 bases removed from V and 0 bases from J, the gap between germline ends came to 12 bases. This CDR3 region has 15 residues. The CDR3 reads CASSLRGDSGNTIYF. The CDR3 DNA is TGTGCCAGCAGTTTGAGGGGGGACTCTGGAAACACCATATATTTT.

There are a few counts of this clonotype. The chain recombines TRBV6-6 with TRBJ2-3; no firm D call. The CDR3 totals 16 residues. Looked up from germline, CDR1 is MNHNY and CDR2 is SVGAGI (reference sequence). The V and J ends lost 7 bases and 0 bases respectively, with 17 bases between them. The CDR3 DNA follows: TGTGCCAGCACCGACACGGCTTACCTTAGCACAGATACGCAGTATTTT. Translation gives CASTDTAYLSTDTQYF.

CDR3 coding DNA: TGCGCCAGCAGCCAATCTCGAGGGGGTACAACAAACTACTATGGCTACACCTTC. Translating it yields CASSQSRGGTTNYYGYTF. The genes are TRBV4-1 and TRBJ1-2, with D possibly matching TRBD1 (6 bases). CDR3 length equals 18 residues. V lost 2 bases and J lost 3, with 22 bases in between. Germline V CDR1 and CDR2: MGHRA, YSYEKL.

This clonotype was detected many times. V gene TRBV7-9 combines with J gene TRBJ2-7; 9 nucleotides align to TRBD1. The CDR3 sequence is 12 residues long. V shed 5 bases and J 5 bases; nucleotides not matched to a gene: 1. Germline CDR1 SEHNR, CDR2 FQNEAQ (reference sequence). CDR3 coding DNA: TGTGCCAGCAGCCGGACAGGGGACGAGCAGTACTTC. This translates into CASSRTGDEQYF.

In this sample, this clonotype turned up a few times. The V gene is TRBV6-2 or TRBV6-3, the J gene TRBJ2-5; D is undetermined. V was pared by 6 bases and J by 4 bases, with 15 bases between. CDR3 length equals 14 residues. Germline V gene data show CDR1 as MNHEY and CDR2 as SVGEGT. The CDR3 loop is CASSPTPGRETQYF. CDR3 DNA sequence: TGTGCCAGCAGCCCCACGCCCGGTCGAGAGACCCAGTACTTC.

This chain uses TRBV20-1 with TRBJ2-5, with 7 bases fitting TRBD1. The J call may be wrong; the DNA end is better matched by TRBJ2-7. CDR1 DFQATT and CDR2 SNEGSKA come from the germline V gene (reference sequence). The CDR3 runs to 12 residues. The CDR3 here is CSAANRGYEQYF. CDR3 nucleotides: TGCAGTGCCGCGAACAGGGGTTACGAGCAGTACTTC.

V and J are TRBV6-6 and TRBJ1-1, with D perhaps TRBD1 (5 bases). CDR1 and CDR2 (germline): MNHNY, SVGAGI (reference sequence). With 5 bases removed from V and 7 bases from J, the gap between germline ends came to 17 bases. The CDR3 spans 14 residues. In DNA form, the CDR3 reads TGTGCCAGCAGTGACCCAGATGGAAGGGGTGAAGCTTTCTTT. Its translation is CASSDPDGRGEAFF.

The rearrangement joins TRBV2 to TRBJ2-5, with TRBD2 identical over 8 bases. Per germline, CDR1 SNHLY and CDR2 FYNNEI. The CDR3 loop spans 13 amino acids. Trimming at V came to 8 bases and at J to 5 bases, leaving 7 bases not matched to a gene. The CDR3 DNA reads TGTGCCAGCCTCGTACGGGAGGGGGAGACCCAGTACTTC. It specifies CASLVREGETQYF.

This rearrangement joins TRBV7-2 to TRBJ1-1, with no clear D. The germline CDR1 and CDR2 sequences are SGHTA and FQGNSA. This CDR3 comprises 15 residues. Trimming stripped 2 bases from V and 1 base from J, with 11 bases between. CDR3 sequence (DNA): TGTGCCAGCAGCTTAAAGGCGGACCGGAACACTGAAGCTTTCTTT. Its protein product is CASSLKADRNTEAFF.

This clonotype was detected only a few times. The V gene is TRBV2, the J gene TRBJ1-4; TRBD1 is a possible D gene (6 bases). The CDR3 length is 13 residues. V lost 9 bases, J lost 4 bases, and 12 bases lay in between. The germline CDR1 and CDR2 sequences are SNHLY and FYNNEI. The CDR3 coding sequence is TGTGCCAGTGAGGACAGTTTTAATGAAAAACTGTTTTTT. It specifies CASEDSFNEKLFF.

The V call is TRBV5-1, the J call TRBJ2-6; no clear D gene. CDR1 and CDR2 from the germline V gene are SGHRS and YFSETQ. Trimming removed 4 bases at V and 0 bases at J, with 5 bases between. The length of the CDR3 is 14 residues. The CDR3 protein is CASSEDSGANVLTF. The CDR3 nucleotides read TGCGCCAGCAGCGAGGACTCTGGGGCCAACGTCCTGACTTTC.